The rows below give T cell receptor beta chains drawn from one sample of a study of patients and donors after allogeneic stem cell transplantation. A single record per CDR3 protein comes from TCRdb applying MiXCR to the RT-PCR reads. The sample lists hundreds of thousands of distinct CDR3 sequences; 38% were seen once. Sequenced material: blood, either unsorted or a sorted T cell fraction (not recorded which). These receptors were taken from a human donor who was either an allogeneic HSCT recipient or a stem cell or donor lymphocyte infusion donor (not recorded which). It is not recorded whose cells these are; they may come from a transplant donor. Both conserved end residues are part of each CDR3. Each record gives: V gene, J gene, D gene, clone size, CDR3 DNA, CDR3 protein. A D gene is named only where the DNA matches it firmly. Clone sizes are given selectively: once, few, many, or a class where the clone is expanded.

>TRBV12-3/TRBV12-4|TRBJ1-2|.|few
TGTGCCAGCAGTTTTTCCGGGGCGAAGGCCACCTTC
CASSFSGAKATF
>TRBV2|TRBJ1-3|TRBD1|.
TGTGCCACGGGACAGCTCTCTGGAAACACCATATATTTT
CATGQLSGNTIYF
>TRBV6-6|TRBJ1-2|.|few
TGTGCCAGCAGTTCTCCGGGAACCACTAACTATGGCTACACCTTC
CASSSPGTTNYGYTF
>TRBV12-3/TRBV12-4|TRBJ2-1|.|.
TGTGCCAGCTGGGCAGGACCCATGCCGGGCAATGAGCAGTTCTTC
CASWAGPMPGNEQFF
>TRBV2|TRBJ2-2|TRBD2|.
TGTGCCAGCAGCCCGACTAGCCACACCGGGGAGCTGTTTTTT
CASSPTSHTGELFF
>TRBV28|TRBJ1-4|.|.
TGTGCCAGCAGCCTAATGCAGGGTCAAGAAAAACTGTTTTTT
CASSLMQGQEKLFF
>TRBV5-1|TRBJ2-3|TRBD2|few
TGCGCCAGCAGCTTGCTTCTAGCGGGGGGTACGACAGATACGCAGTATTTT
CASSLLLAGGTTDTQYF
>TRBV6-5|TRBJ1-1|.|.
TGTGCCAGCAGTTACGACAGGTTCAGCACTGAAGCTTTCTTT
CASSYDRFSTEAFF
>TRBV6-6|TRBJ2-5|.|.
TGTGCCAGCTCGGCCGGGCCGGGGCAAGAGACCCAGTACTTC
CASSAGPGQETQYF
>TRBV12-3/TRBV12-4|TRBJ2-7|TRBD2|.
TGTGCCAGCAGTCAGTGGACTAGTGGTTACGAGCAGTACTTC
CASSQWTSGYEQYF
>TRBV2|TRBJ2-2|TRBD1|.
TGTGCCAGCAGGAGGGGGCCTAACACCGGGGAGCTGTTTTTT
CASRRGPNTGELFF
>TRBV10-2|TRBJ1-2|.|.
TGCGCCAGCAGTGGGGGCAGAGTGAACACCTTC
CASSGGRVNTF
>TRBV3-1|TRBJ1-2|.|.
TGTGCCAGCAGCCGGGGGGTTCAAGGGCCGAATAACTATGGCTACACCTTC
CASSRGVQGPNNYGYTF
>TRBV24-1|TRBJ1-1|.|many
TGTGCCACCAGTGATTCGACAGACACTGAAGCTTTCTTT
CATSDSTDTEAFF
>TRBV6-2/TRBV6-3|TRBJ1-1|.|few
TGTGCCAGCAGTTACCAGGGAGGAAGGACTGAAGCTTTCTTT
CASSYQGGRTEAFF
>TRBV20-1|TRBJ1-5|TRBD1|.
TGCAGCTGCGACAGGGGCAATCAGCCCCAGCATTTT
CSCDRGNQPQHF
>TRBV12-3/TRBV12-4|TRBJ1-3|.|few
TGTGCCAGCAGGCCAGATACGGCAGTCTCTGGAAACACCATATATTTT
CASRPDTAVSGNTIYF
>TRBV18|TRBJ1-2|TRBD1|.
TGTGCCAGCTCACCACAGCCGGGACAGGGGGCTCATGGCTACACCTTC
CASSPQPGQGAHGYTF
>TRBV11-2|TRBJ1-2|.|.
TGTGCCAGCAGCCTCAGGGCCCCTAACTATGGCTACACCTTC
CASSLRAPNYGYTF
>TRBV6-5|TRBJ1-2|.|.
TGTGCCAGCAGTTTCGGGGGGGGAGTGTATGGCTACACCTTC
CASSFGGGVYGYTF
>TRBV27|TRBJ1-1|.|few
TGTGCCAGCAGTTTTAGGACGAGGAACACTGAAGCTTTCTTT
CASSFRTRNTEAFF
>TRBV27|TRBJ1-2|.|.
TGTGCCAGCAGTGAACGAGGCAGGGTGCATGGCTACACCTTC
CASSERGRVHGYTF
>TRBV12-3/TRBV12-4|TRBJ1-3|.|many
TGTGCCAGCAGTTTAGTACGGCGGTCGAGCTCTGGAAACACCATATATTTT
CASSLVRRSSSGNTIYF
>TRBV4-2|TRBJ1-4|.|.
TGTGCCAGCAGCCAGACACATGGGCCGGTGGAAAAACTGTTTTTT
CASSQTHGPVEKLFF
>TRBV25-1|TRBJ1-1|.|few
TGTGCCAGCAAGGGGCCCCTGAACACTGAAGCTTTCTTT
CASKGPLNTEAFF
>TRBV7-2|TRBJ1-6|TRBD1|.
TGTGCCAGCAATAAGGGGGACAGGGAGGATTCACCCCTCCACTTT
CASNKGDREDSPLHF
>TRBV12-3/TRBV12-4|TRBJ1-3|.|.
TGTGCCAGCAGTTTAGGACGACGAGGAAACACCATATATTTT
CASSLGRRGNTIYF
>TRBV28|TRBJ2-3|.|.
TGTGCCAGCACAGAGAGAGGTACAGATACGCAGTATTTT
CASTERGTDTQYF
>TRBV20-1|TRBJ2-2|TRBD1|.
TGCAGTGCTAGAGATCCGGGACAGGGGAACACCGGGGAGCTGTTTTTT
CSARDPGQGNTGELFF
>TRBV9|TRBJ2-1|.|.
TGTGCCAGCAGCGTGCCCTCCCGGGACGAAGAGCAGTTCTTC
CASSVPSRDEEQFF
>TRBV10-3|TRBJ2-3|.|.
TGTGCCATCCGTAGCAGCGGGAGCACAGATACGCAGTATTTT
CAIRSSGSTDTQYF
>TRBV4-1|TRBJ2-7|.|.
TGCGCCAGCAGCCAAGGCCCGGCCCCAAACAGCGAGCAGTACTTC
CASSQGPAPNSEQYF
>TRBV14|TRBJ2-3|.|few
TGTGCCAGCAGCCGGGGAACAGGGATCACAGATACGCAGTATTTT
CASSRGTGITDTQYF
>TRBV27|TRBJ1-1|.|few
TGTGCCAGCAGCCCGGGACGGAGAATGAACACTGAAGCTTTCTTT
CASSPGRRMNTEAFF
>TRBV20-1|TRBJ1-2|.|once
TGCAAAGGAGACAGCCCCTCGGGTGGCTACACCTTC
CKGDSPSGGYTF
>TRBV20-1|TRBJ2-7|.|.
TGCAGTAGTCGGACAGACGTCGAGCAGTACTTC
CSSRTDVEQYF
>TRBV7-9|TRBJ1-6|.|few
TGTGCCAGCAGCCAAGTCCGGTCACCCCTCCACTTT
CASSQVRSPLHF
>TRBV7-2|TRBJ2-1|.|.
TGTGCCAGCAGCCCCCCAGGGGTTAATGAGCAGTTCTTC
CASSPPGVNEQFF
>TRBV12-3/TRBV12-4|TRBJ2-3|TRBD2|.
TGTGCCAGCGGACTAGCGGGGGCCCTCTTGAGCACAGATACGCAGTATTTT
CASGLAGALLSTDTQYF
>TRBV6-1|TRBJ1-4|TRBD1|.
TGTGCCAGCAGTCCCCGGACAGGGGGGAATGAAAAACTGTTTTTT
CASSPRTGGNEKLFF
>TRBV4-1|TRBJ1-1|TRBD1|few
TGCGCCAGCAGCCAAGAGGGACAGGGATGGAACACTGAAGCTTTCTTT
CASSQEGQGWNTEAFF
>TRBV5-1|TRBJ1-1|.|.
TGCGCCAGCAGCTTGGGTTCAGGCCCAAAGTCTGAAGCTTTCTTT
CASSLGSGPKSEAFF
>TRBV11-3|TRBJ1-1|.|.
TGTGCCAGCAGCTTCGACTTTAACACTGAAGCTTTCTTT
CASSFDFNTEAFF
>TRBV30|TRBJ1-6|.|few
TGTGCCTGGAGTGTGGGTCGGTGGGGCTCCTATAATTCACCCCTCCACTTT
CAWSVGRWGSYNSPLHF
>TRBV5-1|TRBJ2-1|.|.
TGCGCCAGCAGCTTCGGACGTACGAGCTCCTACAATGAGCAGTTCTTC
CASSFGRTSSYNEQFF
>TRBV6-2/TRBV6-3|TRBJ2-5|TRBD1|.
TGTGCCAGCAGTTTCGACAGGGGGCGAAAGACCCAGTACTTC
CASSFDRGRKTQYF
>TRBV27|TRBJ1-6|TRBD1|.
TGTGCCAGCAGTTTACTCCCCGGGACAGGGGGCGTATCAGTTAATTCACCCCTCCACTTT
CASSLLPGTGGVSVNSPLHF
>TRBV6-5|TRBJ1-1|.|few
TGTGCCAGCAGTCGAAGTGGGGCTGAAGCTTTCTTT
CASSRSGAEAFF
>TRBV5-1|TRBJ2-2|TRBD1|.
TGCGCCAGCAGCTGGGACAGTCCTCTGAACACCGGGGAGCTGTTTTTT
CASSWDSPLNTGELFF
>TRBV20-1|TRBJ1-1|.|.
TGCAGTGCCCCCTACCCGGGACGGAAGAACACTGAAGCTTTCTTT
CSAPYPGRKNTEAFF
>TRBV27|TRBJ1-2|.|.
TGTGCCAGCAGTTTACTTGGGGGCTCCAGATATGGCTACACCTTC
CASSLLGGSRYGYTF
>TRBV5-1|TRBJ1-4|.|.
TGCGCCAGCAGCCCCCGTTCAGCGGTAAATGAAAAACTGTTTTTT
CASSPRSAVNEKLFF
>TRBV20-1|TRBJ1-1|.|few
TGCAGTGCAGGCGGGGCGCTGGCTTTCTTT
CSAGGALAFF
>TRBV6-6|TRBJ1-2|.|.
TGTGCCAGCAGTTACTCCTTGTTGACCCTCTATCCAAACTATGGCTACACCTTC
CASSYSLLTLYPNYGYTF
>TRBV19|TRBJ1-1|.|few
TGTGCCAGTAGTCTAGGGACCTCGGTTATGAACACTGAAGCTTTCTTT
CASSLGTSVMNTEAFF
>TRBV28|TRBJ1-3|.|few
TGTGCCAGCAGTCTCCACACGGAAGGAAACACCATATATTTT
CASSLHTEGNTIYF
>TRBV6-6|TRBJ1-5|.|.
TGTGCCAGCAGACACGACACCATCAATCAGCCCCAGCATTTT
CASRHDTINQPQHF
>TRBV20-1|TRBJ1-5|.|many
TGCAGTGCTAGTATGGCAGTTCAACATAGCAATCAGCCCCAGCATTTT
CSASMAVQHSNQPQHF
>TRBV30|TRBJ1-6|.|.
TGTGCCTGGAGCTCCGGCACAAATTCACCCCTCCACTTT
CAWSSGTNSPLHF
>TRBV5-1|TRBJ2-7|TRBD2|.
TGCGCCAGCACCCTTGCGGGGGACCTGAGCTCCTACGAGCAGTACTTC
CASTLAGDLSSYEQYF